A selection of T cell receptor beta chains follows, all from one sample in a study of control samples from healthy donors and cancer patients. Produced via immunoSEQ multiplex PCR; TCRdb's table is partial and in-frame only. The sample consists of under 200,000 clones, roughly nine tenths of them appearing once. Sequences were obtained from blood. These TCRs come from a woman aged 25 to 39 in good health. The CDR3 runs from the conserved cysteine through the conserved F or W. The D gene is left open where the match is weak. Clone size is given for some rows only: seen once, a few or many times, or a class if the clone is expanded.

D	V	size	J	CDR3	DNA
-	TRBV2	-	TRBJ2-1	CASVVGGSSYNEQFF	TGTGCCAGCGTTGTCGGAGGGAGCTCCTACAATGAGCAGTTCTTC
-	TRBV9	-	TRBJ1-5	CASSTGSDQPQHF	TGTGCCAGCAGCACTGGGAGCGATCAGCCCCAGCATTTT
TRBD2	TRBV10-3	once	TRBJ2-1	CAISGTSGGSYNEQFF	TGTGCCATCAGCGGGACTAGCGGTGGGTCCTACAATGAGCAGTTCTTC
-	TRBV11-2	-	TRBJ2-5	CASSLNREEETQYF	TGTGCCAGCAGCTTAAACAGGGAAGAGGAGACCCAGTACTTC
-	TRBV5-6	-	TRBJ1-1	CASSLGTTAEAFF	TGTGCCAGCAGCTTGGGGACCACTGCTGAAGCTTTCTTT
TRBD1	TRBV9	once	TRBJ2-7	CASSVGTGGHEQYF	TGTGCCAGCAGCGTAGGGACAGGGGGCCACGAGCAGTACTTC
TRBD2	TRBV6-1	-	TRBJ2-1	CASSELAGESNEQFF	TGTGCCAGCAGTGAACTAGCGGGAGAGTCTAATGAGCAGTTCTTC
-	TRBV4-2	once	TRBJ2-1	CASSPTSPFSSYNEQFF	TGTGCCAGCAGCCCAACTAGCCCTTTTAGCTCCTACAATGAGCAGTTCTTC
-	TRBV6-5	-	TRBJ1-1	CASSRGGVGTEAFF	TGTGCCAGCAGCCGAGGGGGAGTAGGCACTGAAGCTTTCTTT
-	TRBV7-2	-	TRBJ1-5	CASSLGSLTYPRTYQPQHF	TGTGCCAGCAGCTTAGGTAGCCTCACGTATCCCCGGACCTATCAGCCCCAGCATTTT
TRBD2	TRBV7-9	-	TRBJ2-5	CASSSLWSLAGGQETQYF	TGTGCCAGCAGCTCCCTATGGTCATTGGCGGGAGGCCAAGAGACCCAGTACTTC
TRBD1	TRBV6-1	-	TRBJ2-7	CASSEQGARYEQYF	TGTGCCAGCAGTGAACAGGGGGCTAGGTACGAGCAGTACTTC
-	TRBV14	-	TRBJ1-3	CASSLWDLRSGNTIYF	TGTGCCAGCAGCCTCTGGGACCTACGCTCTGGAAACACCATATATTTT
TRBD1	TRBV4-1	-	TRBJ1-1	CASRLNRGNTEAFF	TGCGCCAGCAGACTTAACAGGGGGAACACTGAAGCTTTCTTT
-	TRBV6-5	-	TRBJ2-5	CASSSSGGRPETQYF	-
TRBD2	TRBV9	-	TRBJ2-3	CASSFGTSGRAINTQYF	TGTGCCAGCAGCTTCGGGACTAGCGGGAGGGCCATAAATACGCAGTATTTT
-	TRBV29-1	-	TRBJ1-1	CSVEDPPEAFF	TGCAGCGTTGAAGATCCCCCTGAAGCTTTCTTT
-	TRBV21-1	-	TRBJ2-7	CASSPKGGTLRGVTYEQYF	TGTGCCAGCAGCCCGAAGGGGGGGACCCTCAGGGGAGTAACCTACGAGCAGTACTTC
TRBD2	TRBV4-1	-	TRBJ2-3	CASSQVRKSGRTNTQYF	TGCGCCAGCAGCCAAGTTAGAAAAAGCGGGAGGACCAATACGCAGTATTTT
-	TRBV11-2	-	TRBJ1-6	CASSFAGSYNSPLHF	TGTGCCAGCAGCTTCGCAGGGTCCTATAATTCACCCCTCCACTTT
TRBD1	TRBV19	-	TRBJ1-5	CASSRWTGRISNQPQHF	TGTGCCAGTAGCAGGTGGACAGGGAGAATTAGCAATCAGCCCCAGCATTTT
TRBD2	TRBV19	-	TRBJ2-5	CASSLGLAEETQYF	TGTGCCAGTAGTCTGGGACTAGCGGAAGAGACCCAGTACTTC
TRBD2	TRBV10-3	-	TRBJ2-7	CAPLAGETYEQYF	TGTGCCCCCCTAGCGGGTGAAACCTACGAGCAGTACTTC
TRBD2	TRBV5-6	-	TRBJ2-3	CASSSGLVPDTQYF	TGTGCCAGCAGCTCCGGACTAGTCCCAGATACGCAGTATTTT
-	TRBV4-3	-	TRBJ1-2	CASSHGGDKDYTF	TGCGCCAGCAGCCATGGGGGCGATAAGGACTACACCTTC
TRBD2	TRBV27	-	TRBJ2-2	CASSFRLAGFPGELFF	TGTGCCAGCAGTTTTAGGCTAGCGGGTTTCCCCGGGGAGCTGTTTTTT
-	TRBV24-1	-	TRBJ2-1	CATSGGRGGRVRDNEQFF	TGTGCCACCAGTGGCGGCCGGGGTGGCAGGGTGAGGGACAATGAGCAGTTCTTC
TRBD1	TRBV7-8	-	TRBJ1-5	CASSLAQGAGQPQHF	TGTGCCAGCAGCTTAGCTCAGGGGGCAGGGCAGCCCCAGCATTTT
-	TRBV19	-	TRBJ2-1	CASSIQGASRNNEQFF	TGTGCCAGTAGTATTCAGGGAGCGTCTAGGAACAATGAGCAGTTCTTC
TRBD1	TRBV18	-	TRBJ2-7	CASSPELGQGHEQYF	TGTGCCAGCTCACCAGAATTGGGACAGGGGCACGAGCAGTACTTC
-	TRBV11-3	-	TRBJ2-1	CASSLDLFSNEQFF	TGTGCCAGCAGCTTAGATCTCTTCAGCAATGAGCAGTTCTTC
-	TRBV6-2/TRBV6-3	few	TRBJ1-1	CASSYGGGEAFF	TGTGCCAGCAGTTACGGTGGGGGTGAAGCTTTCTTT
-	TRBV28	-	TRBJ1-5	CASSGSQPQHF	TGTGCCAGCAGTGGTAGTCAGCCCCAGCATTTT
-	TRBV20-1	-	TRBJ2-7	CSAPGVYEQYF	TGCAGTGCTCCCGGGGTCTACGAGCAGTACTTC
-	TRBV3-1/TRBV3-2	-	TRBJ2-5	CASSLPPRDRKETQYF	TGTGCCAGCAGCCTACCTCCTAGAGATCGAAAAGAGACCCAGTACTTC
TRBD2	TRBV6-4	-	TRBJ2-3	CASSVIAGGSGDTQYF	TGTGCCAGCAGTGTAATAGCGGGAGGGTCAGGAGATACGCAGTATTTT
-	TRBV7-9	-	TRBJ1-6	CASSSSDSSSPLHF	TGTGCCAGCAGCTCCTCGGACTCCTCATCACCCCTCCACTTT
TRBD2	TRBV6-5	-	TRBJ2-3	CASAAGGGTDTQYF	TGTGCCAGCGCAGCGGGAGGCGGCACAGATACGCAGTATTTT
TRBD2	TRBV14	-	TRBJ2-1	CASSQGRLAGVSNEQFF	TGTGCCAGCAGCCAAGGGAGGTTAGCGGGAGTCAGCAATGAGCAGTTCTTC
-	TRBV5-1	once	TRBJ2-3	CASSLASSLGTDTQYF	TGCGCCAGCAGCTTGGCTTCATCCTTGGGCACAGATACGCAGTATTTT
TRBD1	TRBV18	-	TRBJ1-2	CASSPQEQGANGYTF	TGTGCCAGCTCACCCCAAGAACAGGGGGCAAATGGCTACACCTTC
-	TRBV5-1	-	TRBJ1-1	CASSAGLNTEAFF	TGCGCCAGCAGCGCGGGACTGAACACTGAAGCTTTCTTT
TRBD2	TRBV5-1	-	TRBJ2-7	CASSYPSGVSTYEQYF	TGCGCCAGCAGCTACCCGAGCGGGGTCTCGACCTACGAGCAGTACTTC
TRBD1	TRBV18	-	TRBJ2-1	CASSSGQGAYNEQFF	TGTGCCAGCTCATCAGGACAGGGAGCCTACAATGAGCAGTTCTTC
-	TRBV30	-	TRBJ1-5	CAWILRGGPLSHQPQHF	TGTGCCTGGATCCTGAGAGGGGGGCCCCTTTCGCATCAGCCCCAGCATTTT
-	TRBV3-1/TRBV3-2	once	TRBJ1-2	CASSQVQRGYGYTF	TGTGCCAGCAGCCAAGTCCAAAGGGGTTATGGCTACACCTTC